This TCR beta chain appears in the sequencing data of a study of beta chain features in type 1 diabetes. Study conclusions and caveats: A moderate, significant TCRB CDR3 shortening appeared in type 1 diabetes across four CD4+ subsets. Since sequencing was performed on cDNA, cells with high TCR expression could be over-represented.

The sequenced template was cDNA made from the entire isolated RNA. Naive, central memory and regulatory T cell samples came to a mean of approximately 3.57 million reads. The repertoire was sequenced with immunoSEQ multiplex PCR; TCRdb's copy has only in-frame clones and lacks some. The table shows around 650,000 clones, with 9.5% to 15% occurring only once. Comment on this clone: Its antigen is not known.

Germline values: CDR1 SGHAT, CDR2 FQNNGV. The CDR3 sequence is 15 residues long. V shed 1 base, J shed 1 base, and the junction held 2 bases outside the gene matches. The chain combines TRBV11-2 with TRBJ2-3; 7 bases align to TRBD2. Sequencing was performed on naive CD4+ T cells from blood. This TCR was recovered from a young man with type 1 diabetes. CDR3 sequence: CASSLGGGGTDTQYF. CDR3 DNA: TGTGCCAGCAGCTTAGGCGGGGGAGGCACAGATACGCAGTATTTT.